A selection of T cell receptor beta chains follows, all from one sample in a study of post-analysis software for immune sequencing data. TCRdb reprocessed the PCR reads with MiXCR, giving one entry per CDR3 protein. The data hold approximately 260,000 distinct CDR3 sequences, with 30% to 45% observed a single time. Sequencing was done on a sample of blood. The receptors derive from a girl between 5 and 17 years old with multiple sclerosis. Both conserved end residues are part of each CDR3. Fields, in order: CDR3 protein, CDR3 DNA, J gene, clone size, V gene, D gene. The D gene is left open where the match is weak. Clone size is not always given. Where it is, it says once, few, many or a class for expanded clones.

cdr3_aa: CASSQARGLLETQYF
cdr3_nt: TGTGCCAGCAGCCAAGCCCGGGGGCTTTTGGAGACCCAGTACTTC
j_call: TRBJ2-5
clone_size: NA
v_call: TRBV4-2
d_call: NA

cdr3_aa: CASSQEGLGGLVKISIGERFF
cdr3_nt: TGTGCCAGCAGCCAAGAAGGTCTCGGCGGGCTAGTCAAAATCTCCATCGGGGAGCGGTTTTTT
j_call: TRBJ2-2
clone_size: NA
v_call: TRBV4-2
d_call: NA

cdr3_aa: CASSLDRGWGYTF
cdr3_nt: TGTGCCAGCAGCCTAGACAGGGGATGGGGCTACACCTTC
j_call: TRBJ1-2
clone_size: many
v_call: TRBV7-9
d_call: TRBD1

cdr3_aa: CSAQGGASTDTQYF
cdr3_nt: TGCAGTGCTCAAGGGGGGGCTAGCACAGATACGCAGTATTTT
j_call: TRBJ2-3
clone_size: many
v_call: TRBV20-1
d_call: NA

cdr3_aa: CASRTDGANEKLFF
cdr3_nt: TGTGCCAGCAGGACAGACGGTGCTAATGAAAAACTGTTTTTT
j_call: TRBJ1-4
clone_size: NA
v_call: TRBV12-3/TRBV12-4
d_call: NA

cdr3_aa: CASSRPNSGSSFSYNEQFF
cdr3_nt: TGTGCCAGCAGCCGACCGAATAGCGGGAGCTCCTTTTCCTACAATGAGCAGTTCTTC
j_call: TRBJ2-1
clone_size: many
v_call: TRBV6-1
d_call: TRBD2

cdr3_aa: CASSSTGQGYGYTF
cdr3_nt: TGTGCCAGCAGCTCAACGGGACAGGGGTATGGCTACACCTTC
j_call: TRBJ1-2
clone_size: few
v_call: TRBV7-9
d_call: TRBD1

cdr3_aa: CASSQEILGQPQHF
cdr3_nt: TGTGCCAGCAGCCAAGAAATCCTAGGACAGCCCCAGCATTTT
j_call: TRBJ1-5
clone_size: few
v_call: TRBV3-1
d_call: NA

cdr3_aa: CASSTALAGVYEQYF
cdr3_nt: TGTGCCAGCAGTACAGCCCTAGCGGGGGTCTACGAGCAGTACTTC
j_call: TRBJ2-7
clone_size: many
v_call: TRBV6-6
d_call: TRBD2

cdr3_aa: CASSLETRGINEQYF
cdr3_nt: TGTGCCAGCAGCTTAGAAACTAGAGGAATCAATGAGCAGTACTTC
j_call: TRBJ2-7
clone_size: once
v_call: TRBV7-2
d_call: NA

cdr3_aa: CASSSGTRGKNIQDF
cdr3_nt: TGTGCCAGCAGTTCCGGGACAAGGGGCAAAAACATTCAGGACTTC
j_call: TRBJ2-4
clone_size: NA
v_call: TRBV12-3/TRBV12-4
d_call: NA

cdr3_aa: CASSLIFSGLFF
cdr3_nt: TGTGCCAGCAGCTTGATCTTCTCGGGGCTGTTTTTT
j_call: TRBJ2-2
clone_size: few
v_call: TRBV7-2
d_call: NA

cdr3_aa: CASSLETGASSYEQYF
cdr3_nt: TGCGCCAGCAGCTTGGAAACGGGGGCCAGCTCCTACGAGCAGTACTTC
j_call: TRBJ2-7
clone_size: few
v_call: TRBV5-1
d_call: NA

cdr3_aa: CASSFSLGDTEAFF
cdr3_nt: TGTGCCAGCAGCTTTAGTTTGGGGGACACTGAAGCTTTCTTT
j_call: TRBJ1-1
clone_size: few
v_call: TRBV12-3/TRBV12-4
d_call: NA

cdr3_aa: CSVEWAGGYEQYF
cdr3_nt: TGCAGCGTTGAATGGGCGGGAGGGTACGAGCAGTACTTC
j_call: TRBJ2-7
clone_size: NA
v_call: TRBV29-1
d_call: TRBD2

cdr3_aa: CASSLGGSSYNEQFF
cdr3_nt: TGTGCCAGCAGCTTAGGCGGGAGCTCCTACAATGAGCAGTTCTTC
j_call: TRBJ2-1
clone_size: many
v_call: TRBV5-1
d_call: TRBD2

cdr3_aa: CASSFVGSYGYTF
cdr3_nt: TGTGCCAGCAGTTTTGTAGGCTCCTATGGCTACACCTTC
j_call: TRBJ1-2
clone_size: NA
v_call: TRBV12-3/TRBV12-4
d_call: NA

cdr3_aa: CATSEGTGSDTEAFF
cdr3_nt: TGTGCCACCAGTGAGGGGACAGGGAGCGACACTGAAGCTTTCTTT
j_call: TRBJ1-1
clone_size: many
v_call: TRBV24-1
d_call: TRBD1

cdr3_aa: CASSLTGRDTEAFF
cdr3_nt: TGCGCCAGCAGTTTAACAGGGAGGGACACTGAAGCTTTCTTT
j_call: TRBJ1-1
clone_size: few
v_call: TRBV5-1
d_call: NA

cdr3_aa: CASSLSRNYGYTF
cdr3_nt: TGTGCCAGCAGTTTATCCAGGAACTATGGCTACACCTTC
j_call: TRBJ1-2
clone_size: many
v_call: TRBV27
d_call: NA